This is a list of T cell receptor beta chains from one sample in a study of T cells after posttransplantation cyclophosphamide. The method was immunoSEQ multiplex PCR; TCRdb's version includes in-frame clones alone and lacks a portion of them. Of 21,000 or so clones in the sample, approximately 98% are singletons; the top ten hold roughly 0.12%. Sequenced input: naive CD8+ T cells sorted from PBMCs. The receptors come from a middle-aged man in good health, CMV-negative, and a related stem cell transplant donor. Both conserved end residues are part of each CDR3. The order of the fields is clone size, CDR3 length, V gene, D gene, J gene, CDR3 protein, CDR3 DNA. A D gene is named only where the DNA matches it firmly. Clone size is not always given. Where it is, it says once, few, many or a class for expanded clones.

once,16,TRBV6-6,TRBD1,TRBJ1-2,CASSSAGTGLLDGYTF,TGTGCCAGCAGTTCGGCCGGGACAGGGTTGTTAGATGGCTACACCTTC
.,12,TRBV30,TRBD1,TRBJ1-1,CAWSRGRTEAFF,TGTGCCTGGAGCAGGGGGAGGACTGAAGCTTTCTTT
.,15,TRBV2,.,TRBJ1-1,CASSDPHGVNTEAFF,TGTGCCAGCAGTGATCCCCACGGGGTGAACACTGAAGCTTTCTTT
.,14,TRBV10-2,TRBD2,TRBJ2-1,CASSSGGSYNEQFF,TGCGCCAGCAGTAGCGGGGGCTCCTACAATGAGCAGTTCTTC
.,14,TRBV27,TRBD2,TRBJ2-7,CASSPLTSGYEQYF,TGTGCCAGCAGTCCCTTGACTAGCGGCTACGAGCAGTACTTC
.,16,TRBV19,TRBD2,TRBJ2-7,CASSIEGSSGTYEQYF,TGTGCCAGTAGTATAGAAGGTTCTAGCGGAACCTACGAGCAGTACTTC
.,14,TRBV7-9,.,TRBJ1-2,CASSLEVRGYGYTF,TGTGCCAGCAGCTTAGAGGTCAGGGGCTATGGCTACACCTTC
.,14,TRBV7-9,TRBD1,TRBJ2-4,CASSLTGGKNIQYF,TGTGCCAGCAGCCTGACAGGGGGAAAAAACATTCAGTACTTC
.,16,TRBV6-1,TRBD2,TRBJ2-1,CASSERASGFYNEQFF,TGTGCCAGCAGTGAACGTGCTAGCGGCTTTTACAATGAGCAGTTCTTC
.,17,TRBV5-1,TRBD1,TRBJ2-7,CASSLVAVGQGQNEQYF,TGCGCCAGCAGTTTGGTGGCAGTAGGACAGGGTCAAAACGAGCAGTACTTC
once,19,TRBV15,TRBD2,TRBJ2-3,CATSRESGLAEYGGDTQYF,TGTGCCACCAGCAGGGAGTCTGGACTAGCGGAATATGGAGGAGATACGCAGTATTTT
.,15,TRBV4-2,.,TRBJ2-1,CASSQESGGINEQFF,TGTGCCAGCAGCCAAGAAAGCGGAGGGATCAATGAGCAGTTCTTC
.,16,TRBV5-3,TRBD1,TRBJ1-4,CARSCDRGATNEKLFF,TGTGCCAGAAGCTGTGACAGGGGCGCAACTAATGAAAAACTGTTTTTT
.,16,TRBV6-1,.,TRBJ2-2,CASSELRLRRTGELFF,TGTGCCAGCAGTGAATTGAGATTACGTCGCACCGGGGAGCTGTTTTTT
.,14,TRBV27,TRBD1,TRBJ2-7,CASGSTGVPYEQYF,TGTGCCAGCGGGTCTACAGGGGTCCCCTACGAGCAGTACTTC
.,13,TRBV6-5,.,TRBJ2-7,CASTGGPAYEQYF,TGTGCCAGCACCGGGGGACCAGCCTACGAGCAGTACTTC
.,11,TRBV19,.,TRBJ1-2,CASSFVHGYTF,TGTGCCAGTAGCTTCGTTCATGGCTACACCTTC
.,15,TRBV29-1,TRBD2,TRBJ2-7,CSVSSGTSGSYEQYF,TGCAGCGTAAGCTCCGGGACTAGCGGGAGTTACGAGCAGTACTTC
.,12,TRBV6-6,TRBD2,TRBJ2-5,CATGLAGETQYF,TGTGCCACAGGTCTAGCGGGAGAGACCCAGTACTTC
.,15,TRBV6-5,TRBD1,TRBJ2-5,CASSYLGQGGETQYF,TGTGCCAGCAGTTACTTGGGACAGGGTGGGGAGACCCAGTACTTC
once,15,TRBV29-1,TRBD1,TRBJ2-2,CSVETGTGNTGELFF,TGCAGCGTTGAGACGGGGACAGGGAACACCGGGGAGCTGTTTTTT
.,14,TRBV27,TRBD2,TRBJ2-7,CASSFGGRIYEQYF,TGTGCCAGCAGTTTTGGCGGGAGGATCTACGAGCAGTACTTC
.,13,TRBV7-6,.,TRBJ2-1,CASSLGGGNEQFF,TGTGCCAGCAGCTTGGGAGGAGGCAATGAGCAGTTCTTC
.,13,TRBV28,.,TRBJ2-3,CASNMAGLLEQYF,TGTGCCAGCAACATGGCGGGCCTCCTGGAGCAGTATTTT
.,15,TRBV6-4,TRBD2,TRBJ2-7,CASSKLAPSSYEQYF,TGTGCCAGCTCAAAACTAGCGCCAAGCTCCTACGAGCAGTACTTC
.,15,TRBV14,.,TRBJ2-1,CASSQATSRIHEQFF,TGTGCCAGCAGCCAAGCAACTAGTCGCATCCATGAGCAGTTCTTC
.,18,TRBV11-3,.,TRBJ2-2,CASSLGAGYGFNAGELFF,TGTGCCAGCAGCTTGGGTGCAGGGTACGGGTTCAATGCCGGGGAGCTGTTTTTT
.,16,TRBV7-6,TRBD2,TRBJ2-1,CASSPTGAGVGNEQFF,TGTGCCAGCAGCCCAACAGGCGCGGGAGTGGGCAATGAGCAGTTCTTC
once,12,TRBV19,TRBD1,TRBJ1-1,CASHRGGTEAFF,TGTGCCAGCCACAGGGGGGGAACTGAAGCTTTCTTT
.,16,TRBV9,TRBD1,TRBJ1-4,CASSGGVGTGDEKLFF,TGTGCCAGCAGCGGGGGGGTGGGGACAGGGGACGAAAAACTGTTTTTT
.,13,TRBV5-4,.,TRBJ1-4,CASSHRPGEKLFF,TGTGCCAGCAGCCATCGACCGGGGGAAAAACTGTTTTTT
.,14,TRBV5-1,.,TRBJ1-1,CASSWDISATEAFF,TGCGCCAGCAGCTGGGACATATCTGCCACTGAAGCTTTCTTT
.,14,TRBV7-2,TRBD1,TRBJ2-1,CASKKQGALNEQFF,TGTGCCAGCAAAAAACAGGGGGCCCTCAATGAGCAGTTCTTC
.,13,TRBV2,.,TRBJ2-7,CASSLGSSYEQYF,TGTGCCAGCAGCCTCGGGAGCTCCTACGAGCAGTACTTC
.,16,TRBV7-3,TRBD1,TRBJ2-2,CASSLRGTGPTGELFF,TGTGCCAGCAGCTTACGAGGGACAGGGCCGACCGGGGAGCTGTTTTTT
.,14,TRBV27,.,TRBJ1-5,CASSSGEGVEPQHF,TGTGCCAGCAGTTCTGGGGAGGGGGTCGAGCCCCAGCATTTT
.,14,TRBV14,TRBD2,TRBJ2-2,CASSPTGGVGELFF,TGTGCCAGCAGCCCGACGGGAGGGGTCGGGGAGCTGTTTTTT
.,16,TRBV19,TRBD1,TRBJ2-3,CASSMDGGQDTDTQYF,TGTGCCAGTAGTATGGACGGGGGACAGGACACAGATACGCAGTATTTT
.,14,TRBV19,TRBD2,TRBJ2-1,CASSIAGESNEQFF,TGTGCCAGTAGTATTGCGGGAGAGAGCAATGAGCAGTTCTTC
.,15,TRBV9,.,TRBJ1-2,CASSVIAGDNYGYTF,TGTGCCAGCAGCGTAATAGCCGGAGATAACTATGGCTACACCTTC
once,17,TRBV5-1,.,TRBJ2-1,CASSENGEREILNEQFF,TGCGCCAGCAGCGAAAATGGGGAGAGGGAGATTCTAAATGAGCAGTTCTTC
.,18,TRBV5-1,.,TRBJ2-1,CASSLGKSSRVVYNEQFF,TGCGCCAGCAGCTTGGGAAAGAGTTCGAGGGTTGTCTACAATGAGCAGTTCTTC
.,13,TRBV2,TRBD1,TRBJ1-1,CASMDRGDTEAFF,TGTGCCAGCATGGACAGGGGAGACACTGAAGCTTTCTTT
.,16,TRBV7-9,TRBD1,TRBJ1-2,CASSLTGAPDFYGYTF,TGTGCCAGCAGCTTAACAGGGGCCCCAGACTTTTATGGCTACACCTTC
.,13,TRBV30,.,TRBJ2-7,CAWSLDSSYEQYF,TGTGCCTGGAGTCTGGACAGCTCTTACGAGCAGTACTTC
.,14,TRBV5-1,TRBD1,TRBJ2-1,CASSTDREDWEQFF,TGCGCCAGCAGCACGGACAGGGAAGATTGGGAGCAGTTCTTC